This T cell receptor (beta chain) derives from a study of response to subunit inactivated influenza vaccine. Study-wide results and caveats: With each seasonal influenza vaccination, the authors suggested, few new T cells are recruited.

In its sample, this clonotype was seen a few times. The antigen remains unidentified. The germline CDR1 and CDR2 sequences are SGHRS and YFSETQ. This CDR3 is built from 12 residues. V lost 4 bases to trimming and J lost 8 bases, with 9 bases between them. TCRdb used MiXCR to reprocess the RT-PCR reads, holding one entry per CDR3 protein. Counted here are around 520,000 distinct CDR3 sequences, approximately 12% occurring once; the ten biggest clones make up roughly a tenth. The material sequenced was PBMCs from blood, taken on the day of vaccination. The TCR was taken from a man aged 45 to 65 who received an inactivated influenza vaccine. The chain links TRBV5-1 to TRBJ2-2, with a weak D call TRBD1 (6 bases). The CDR3 is CASSTDRGELFF. Here the CDR3 DNA reads TGCGCCAGCAGCACCGACAGGGGGGAGCTGTTTTTT.